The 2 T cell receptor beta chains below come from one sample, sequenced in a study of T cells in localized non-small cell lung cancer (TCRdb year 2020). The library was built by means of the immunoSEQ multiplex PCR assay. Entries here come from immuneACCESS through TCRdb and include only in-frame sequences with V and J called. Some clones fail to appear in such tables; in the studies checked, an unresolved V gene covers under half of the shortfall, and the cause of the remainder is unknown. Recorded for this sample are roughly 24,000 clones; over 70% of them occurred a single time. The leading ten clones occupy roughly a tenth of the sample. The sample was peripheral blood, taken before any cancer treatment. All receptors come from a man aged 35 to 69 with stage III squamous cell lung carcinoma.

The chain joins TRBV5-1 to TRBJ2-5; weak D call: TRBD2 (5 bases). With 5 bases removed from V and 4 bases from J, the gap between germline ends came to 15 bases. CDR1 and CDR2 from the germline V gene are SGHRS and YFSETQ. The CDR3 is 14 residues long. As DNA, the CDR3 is TGCGCCAGCAGTGCCGGGGAACTAGGAGAGACCCAGTACTTC. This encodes CASSAGELGETQYF. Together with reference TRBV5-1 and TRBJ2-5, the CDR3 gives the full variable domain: KAGVTQTPRYLIKTRGQQVTLSCSPISGHRSVSWYQQTPGQGLQFLFEYFSETQRNKGNFPGRFSGRQFSNSRSEMNVSTLELGDSALYLCASSAGELGETQYFGPGTRLLVL.

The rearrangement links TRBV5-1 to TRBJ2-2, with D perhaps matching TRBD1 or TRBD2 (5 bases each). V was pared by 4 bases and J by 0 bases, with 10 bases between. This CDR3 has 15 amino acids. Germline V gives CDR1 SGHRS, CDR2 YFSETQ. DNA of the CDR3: TGCGCCAGCAGCGTGGGGACGGCGAACACCGGGGAGCTGTTTTTT. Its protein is CASSVGTANTGELFF.